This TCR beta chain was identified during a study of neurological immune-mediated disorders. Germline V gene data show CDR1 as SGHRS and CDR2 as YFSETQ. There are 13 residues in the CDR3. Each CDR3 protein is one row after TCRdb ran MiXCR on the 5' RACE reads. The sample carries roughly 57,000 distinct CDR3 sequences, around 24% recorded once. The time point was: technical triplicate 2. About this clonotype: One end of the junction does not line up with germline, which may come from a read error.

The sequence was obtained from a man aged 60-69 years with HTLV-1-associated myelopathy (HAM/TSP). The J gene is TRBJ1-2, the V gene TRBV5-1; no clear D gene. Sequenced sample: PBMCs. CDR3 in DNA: TGCGCCATCAGCCCGGACGGAAGGTATGGCTACACCTTC. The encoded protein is CAISPDGRYGYTF.